These T cell receptor beta chains were read from a single sample in a study of metastatic and nonmetastatic thyroid tumors. TCRdb reanalyzed the PCR reads with MiXCR. The data contain fewer than 25,000 clones, 18% of them seen just once; the ten biggest clones take up around 2.5%. Material for sequencing was adjacent normal tissue. Every receptor here comes from a male donor with papillary thyroid cancer or a benign thyroid nodule (not recorded which). Some clones in this sample may be carry-over from other donors' samples. Each CDR3 is given without its conserved first and last residue. The order of the fields is J gene, V gene, CDR3 protein.

>TRBJ1-1|TRBV6-1
ASSDLTNTEAF
>TRBJ1-1|TRBV6-1
ASSVGHGRAF
>TRBJ2-3|TRBV11-2
ASSLKFGQRTDTQY
>TRBJ1-4|TRBV4-2
ASSQDRGRPNEKLF
>TRBJ1-6|TRBV5-1
ASSLYSGSYNSPLH
>TRBJ2-3|TRBV13
ASSLYGTGGQLGADTQY
>TRBJ2-3|TRBV27
ASSRSTDTQY
>TRBJ1-1|TRBV19
ASTYSVGTEAF
>TRBJ2-3|TRBV6-2/TRBV6-3
ASSPLARNTDTQY
>TRBJ2-3|TRBV24-1
ATSGAGQYTDTQY
>TRBJ2-1|TRBV9
ASSVGGGEMNEQF
>TRBJ1-1|TRBV7-2
ASGLGGAKAF
>TRBJ2-2|TRBV4-3
ASSQDRTANTGELF
>TRBJ2-3|TRBV11-1
ASSLTGVPTDTQY
>TRBJ1-1|TRBV5-1
ASRLLDTEAF
>TRBJ2-1|TRBV5-1
ASSLDPDRCYNEQF
>TRBJ1-4|TRBV27
ASSLYWKEKLF
>TRBJ1-5|TRBV6-5
ASSYSFGQAGGDQPQH
>TRBJ2-1|TRBV7-2
ASSLASWRDNEQF
>TRBJ2-3|TRBV4-1
ASSQLSGSSTDTQY
>TRBJ2-3|TRBV7-2
ASNGQGPSTDTQY
>TRBJ2-2|TRBV9
AGSGHRGANTGELF
>TRBJ2-7|TRBV5-1
ASSYSYLQGVSYEQY
>TRBJ2-3|TRBV11-2
ASSLADTQY
>TRBJ2-7|TRBV18
ASSPVAGRNEQY
>TRBJ2-2|TRBV24-1
ATSDGNGWELF